This T cell receptor beta chain was recorded in a study of a mutant IDH1 vaccine in newly diagnosed glioma. Study background: Vaccines were first given 4-6 weeks after radiotherapy alone, or with temozolomide cycles.

CDR1 and CDR2 (germline): MGHDK, SYGVNS. V lost 7 bases to trimming and J lost 2 bases; unmatched junction nucleotides: 4. This CDR3 comprises 14 residues. Noted time point: week 35, safety follow-up. Alongside topical imiquimod, each dose of vaccine comprised 300 ug of mutant IDH1 20-mer peptide. Concerning this clone: No antigen is known for it.

Assay used: immunoSEQ multiplex PCR; TCRdb lists only in-frame clones, some missing. The table shows over 55,000 clones, with around 81% occurring only once. This receptor was taken from a man aged 40-55 years with glioma. The J gene is TRBJ2-7, the V gene TRBV25-1, with 11 bases identical to TRBD1. Sequencing used PBMCs, obtained from a glioma patient whose treatment included an IDH1 peptide vaccine. The CDR3 region is CASNEGQGAYEQYF. The DNA for the CDR3 is TGTGCCAGCAACGAGGGACAGGGGGCCTACGAGCAGTACTTC.